This TCR beta chain was retrieved from a study of blood T cell repertoires in COVID-19. Study at large: Specimens from acute and convalescent COVID-19 originated in the United States, Italy and Spain.

How the authors handled the data: Estimated nucleated cell counts came from reference gene primer amplification. Some clones are missing from TCRdb's copy, which holds only in-frame ones; the method was immunoSEQ multiplex PCR. V and J calls and clone size are those listed in that table; D and trimming were worked out from the DNA. The data show 300,000 to 500,000 clones, 88% seen once. Recruitment covered about 25 US areas and drew participants whose ages spanned roughly 18 to 95 years. Cohorts were based on clinical histories the participants reported. Trimming stripped 1 base from V and 0 bases from J, with 6 bases between. The CDR3 extends over 14 amino acids. In germline, CDR1 is SGHRS, CDR2 YFSETQ.

The sequencing input was PBMCs or T cells enriched from blood (not recorded which). This chain connects TRBV5-1 to TRBJ2-3; D ambiguous. The TCR sequence derives from a woman aged 40 to 50 with acute COVID-19. The CDR3 loop reads CASSLQSSTDTQYF. The CDR3 nucleotides are TGCGCCAGCAGCTTGCAGTCTAGCACAGATACGCAGTATTTT.